This paragraph reports one TCR beta chain. Its antigen is unknown. This sample was taken from a study of cytomegalovirus exposure and HLA in healthy donors. Study outcomes and limitations: Among TCR beta chains of equal frequency, HLA-associated ones were more clonally expanded in a later analysis.

The CDR3 consists of 14 residues. From germline, CDR1 is LNHDA and CDR2 SQIVND (reference sequence). J gave up 6 bases and V 7 bases, and 8 bases lay outside the gene matches. PCR amplification relied on 60 Vbeta primers (plus 13 Jbeta primers). Clones were read by immunoSEQ multiplex PCR, and TCRdb kept only the in-frame ones, dropping some. The sample lists some 100,000 clones, 79% occurring once. The chain employs TRBV19 and TRBJ2-5; 10 bases are a match to TRBD2. This receptor was obtained from a female donor in good health and CMV-seropositive. Sequenced input: PBMCs. CDR3 DNA sequence: TGTGCCAGTATGAGCGGGGGGGCCGACAAGACCCAGTACTTC. This encodes CASMSGGADKTQYF.